This T cell receptor (beta chain) was recorded in a study of graft-versus-host responses after intestinal transplantation. As for the study in general: Isolated intestinal, liver-intestinal, or multivisceral transplants were what recipients had.

Trimming took 9 bases from V and 5 from J, leaving 13 bases between them. Germline CDR1 ENHRY, CDR2 SYGVKD. This CDR3 has 12 residues. TCRdb's table, derived via immunoSEQ multiplex PCR, lists solely in-frame clones and lacks some. The sample yields about 40,000 clones, 90% to 95% seen once. Sample: PBMCs, taken roughly 110 weeks after intestinal transplantation. This TCR was recovered from a human patient who received an intestinal transplant, so some T cells may come from the graft donor. The chain combines TRBV10-3 with TRBJ2-5; TRBD1 or TRBD2 may be the D gene (6 bases each). CDR3 sequence: CAIQGGGETQYF. The CDR3 bases are TGTGCCATACAGGGCGGAGGGGAGACCCAGTACTTC.